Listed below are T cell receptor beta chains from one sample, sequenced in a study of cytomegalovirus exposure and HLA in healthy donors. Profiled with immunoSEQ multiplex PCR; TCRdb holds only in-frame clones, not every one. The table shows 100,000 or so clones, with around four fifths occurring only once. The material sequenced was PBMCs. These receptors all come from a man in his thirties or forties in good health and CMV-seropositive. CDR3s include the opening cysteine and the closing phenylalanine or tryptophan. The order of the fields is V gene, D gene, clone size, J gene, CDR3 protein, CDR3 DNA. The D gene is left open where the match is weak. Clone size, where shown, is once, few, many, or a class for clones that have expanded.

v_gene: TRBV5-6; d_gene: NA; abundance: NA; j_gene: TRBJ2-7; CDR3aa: CASSLAGWGEGAYEQYF; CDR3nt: TGTGCCAGCAGCTTGGCCGGATGGGGGGAGGGGGCCTACGAGCAGTACTTC
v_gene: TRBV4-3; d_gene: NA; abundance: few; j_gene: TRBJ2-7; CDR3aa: CASSREWAASSYEQYF; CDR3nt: TGCGCCAGCAGCCGGGAGTGGGCGGCGAGCTCCTACGAGCAGTACTTC
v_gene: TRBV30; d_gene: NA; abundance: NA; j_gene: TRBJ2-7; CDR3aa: CAWSVFKRDRPYEQYF; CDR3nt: TGTGCCTGGAGTGTGTTTAAGCGAGACAGGCCCTACGAGCAGTACTTC
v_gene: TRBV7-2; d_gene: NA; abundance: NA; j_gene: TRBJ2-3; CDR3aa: CASSFVLRGDTQYF; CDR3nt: TGTGCCAGCAGCTTTGTTCTGCGCGGGGATACGCAGTATTTT
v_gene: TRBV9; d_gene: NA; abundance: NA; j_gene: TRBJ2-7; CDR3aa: CASSSRTESYEQYF; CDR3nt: TGTGCCAGCAGCTCCCGGACAGAGAGCTACGAGCAGTACTTC
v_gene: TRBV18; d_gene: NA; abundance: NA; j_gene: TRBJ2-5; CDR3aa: CASSPQGGGETQYF; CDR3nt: TGTGCCAGCTCACCTCAGGGAGGAGGAGAGACCCAGTACTTC
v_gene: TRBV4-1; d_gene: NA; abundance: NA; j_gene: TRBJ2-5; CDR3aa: CASSQKQQNQETQYF; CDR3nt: TGCGCCAGCAGCCAAAAACAGCAAAACCAAGAGACCCAGTACTTC
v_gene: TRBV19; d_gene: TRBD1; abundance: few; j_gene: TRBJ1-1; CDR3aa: CASSSQGAGTEAFF; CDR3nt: TGTGCCAGTAGTTCCCAGGGGGCCGGTACTGAAGCTTTCTTT
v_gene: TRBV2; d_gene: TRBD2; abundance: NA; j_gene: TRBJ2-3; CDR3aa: CASLAGGHNTQYF; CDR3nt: TGTGCCAGCCTAGCGGGGGGCCATAATACGCAGTATTTT
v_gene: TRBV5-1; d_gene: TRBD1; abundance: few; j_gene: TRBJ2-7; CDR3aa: CASSLIARTGGSYEQYF; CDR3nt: TGCGCCAGCAGCTTGATTGCCCGGACAGGGGGCTCCTACGAGCAGTACTTC
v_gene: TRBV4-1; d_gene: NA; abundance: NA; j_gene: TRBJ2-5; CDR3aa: CASSQDQGQETQYF; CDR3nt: TGCGCCAGCAGCCAAGACCAGGGACAAGAGACCCAGTACTTC
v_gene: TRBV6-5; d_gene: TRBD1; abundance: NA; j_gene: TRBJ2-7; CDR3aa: CASRLGTAAYEQYF; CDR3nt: TGTGCCAGCAGACTGGGGACAGCTGCCTACGAGCAGTACTTC
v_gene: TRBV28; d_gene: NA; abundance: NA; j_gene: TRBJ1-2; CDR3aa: CASSTLPQGLGGYTF; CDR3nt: TGTGCCAGCAGTACATTACCCCAGGGTTTGGGCGGCTACACCTTC
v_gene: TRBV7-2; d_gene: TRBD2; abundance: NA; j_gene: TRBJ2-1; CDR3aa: CASSLKRDFEQFF; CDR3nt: TGTGCCAGCAGCTTAAAGCGGGACTTTGAGCAGTTCTTC
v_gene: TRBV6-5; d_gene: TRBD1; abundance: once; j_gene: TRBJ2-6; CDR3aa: CASGQGAAGANVLTF; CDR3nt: TGTGCCAGCGGACAGGGGGCGGCTGGGGCCAACGTCCTGACTTTC
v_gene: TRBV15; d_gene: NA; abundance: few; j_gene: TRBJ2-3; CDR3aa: CATSRDLLVVPDTQYF; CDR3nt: TGTGCCACCAGCAGAGATCTGCTAGTCGTTCCAGATACGCAGTATTTT
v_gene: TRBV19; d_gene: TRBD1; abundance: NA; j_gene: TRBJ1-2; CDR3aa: CASSGDRPPYGYTF; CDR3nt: TGTGCCAGTAGTGGGGACAGGCCCCCCTATGGCTACACCTTC
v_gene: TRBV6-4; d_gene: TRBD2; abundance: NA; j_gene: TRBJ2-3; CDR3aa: CASSSAGGSTDTQYF; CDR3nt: TGTGCCAGCAGTTCAGCGGGGGGGAGTACAGATACGCAGTATTTT
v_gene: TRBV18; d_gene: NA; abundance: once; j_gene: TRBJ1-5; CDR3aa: CASSPWGGNQPQHF; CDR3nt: TGTGCCAGCTCACCATGGGGCGGCAATCAGCCCCAGCATTTT
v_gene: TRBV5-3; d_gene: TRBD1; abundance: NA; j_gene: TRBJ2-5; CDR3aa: CARSLVETGGRETQYF; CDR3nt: TGTGCCAGAAGCTTGGTCGAGACAGGGGGCAGGGAGACCCAGTACTTC
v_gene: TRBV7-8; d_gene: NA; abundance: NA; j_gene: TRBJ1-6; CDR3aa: CASSLGGGLSPLHF; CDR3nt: TGTGCCAGCAGCTTAGGCGGGGGGCTTTCACCCCTCCACTTT
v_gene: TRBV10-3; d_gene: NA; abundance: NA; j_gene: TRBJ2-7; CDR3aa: CAISGTGRYEQYF; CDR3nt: TGTGCCATCAGTGGAACAGGGCGGTACGAGCAGTACTTC
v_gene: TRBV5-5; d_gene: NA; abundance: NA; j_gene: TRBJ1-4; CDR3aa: CASSHPSGMMEKLFF; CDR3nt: TGTGCCAGCAGCCACCCCTCAGGGATGATGGAAAAACTGTTTTTT
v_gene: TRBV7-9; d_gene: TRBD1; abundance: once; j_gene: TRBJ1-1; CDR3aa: CASSSEGTGKTEAFF; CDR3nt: TGTGCCAGCAGCTCAGAAGGGACAGGGAAGACTGAAGCTTTCTTT
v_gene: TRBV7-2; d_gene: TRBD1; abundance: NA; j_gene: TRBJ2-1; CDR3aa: CASSLYGTGFNEQFF; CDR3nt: TGTGCCAGCAGCTTATACGGGACAGGGTTCAATGAGCAGTTCTTC
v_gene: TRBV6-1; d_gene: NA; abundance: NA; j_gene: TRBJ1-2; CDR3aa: CASSPSRGIYGYTF; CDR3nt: TGTGCCAGCAGCCCATCGAGGGGGATCTATGGCTACACCTTC
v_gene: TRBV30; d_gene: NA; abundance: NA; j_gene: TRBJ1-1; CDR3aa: CAWSRTGNTEAFF; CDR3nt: TGTGCCTGGAGCCGCACGGGGAACACTGAAGCTTTCTTT
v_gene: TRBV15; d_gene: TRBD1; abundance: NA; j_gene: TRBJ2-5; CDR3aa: CATRLTGDGETQYF; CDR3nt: TGTGCCACGCGACTGACAGGGGACGGGGAGACCCAGTACTTC
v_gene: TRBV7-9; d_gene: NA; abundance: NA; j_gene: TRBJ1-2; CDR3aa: CASRETEDYGYTF; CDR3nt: TGTGCCAGCAGAGAGACAGAGGATTATGGCTACACCTTC
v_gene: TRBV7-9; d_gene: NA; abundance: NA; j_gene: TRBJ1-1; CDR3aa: CSSSLGATEAFF; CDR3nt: TGTTCCAGCAGCTTAGGAGCCACTGAAGCTTTCTTT
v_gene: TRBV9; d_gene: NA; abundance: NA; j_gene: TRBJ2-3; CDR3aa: CASSEESTDTQYF; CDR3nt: TGTGCCAGCAGCGAGGAGAGCACAGATACGCAGTATTTT
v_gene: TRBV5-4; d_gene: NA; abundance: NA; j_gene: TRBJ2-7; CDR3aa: CASSLVGSGVPYEQYF; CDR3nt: TGTGCCAGCAGCTTGGTTGGTAGCGGCGTCCCCTACGAGCAGTACTTC
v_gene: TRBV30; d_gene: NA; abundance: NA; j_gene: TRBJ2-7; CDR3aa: CAWAGLEQYF; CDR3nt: TGTGCCTGGGCGGGGCTCGAGCAGTACTTC
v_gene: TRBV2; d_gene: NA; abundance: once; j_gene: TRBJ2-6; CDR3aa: CASSGGGSSGANVLTF; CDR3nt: TGTGCCAGCAGTGGGGGGGGCAGCTCTGGGGCCAACGTCCTGACTTTC
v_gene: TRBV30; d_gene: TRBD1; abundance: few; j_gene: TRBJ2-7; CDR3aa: CAWAPGTATYEQYF; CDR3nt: TGTGCCTGGGCTCCCGGGACAGCGACCTACGAGCAGTACTTC
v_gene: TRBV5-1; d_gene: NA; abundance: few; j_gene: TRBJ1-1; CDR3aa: CASSQDTEAFF; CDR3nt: TGCGCCAGCAGCCAGGACACTGAAGCTTTCTTT